Each of the 19 T cell receptor beta chains below was sequenced from the same sample in a study of PD-L1 blockade in urothelial cancer. Clones were read by immunoSEQ multiplex PCR, and TCRdb kept only the in-frame ones, dropping some. The table lists about 76,000 clones, 75% to 95% of them singletons. Described time point: peripheral blood 6 weeks after treatment start. Sequences were derived from PBMCs, sampled around atezolizumab (anti-PD-L1) treatment. The source is a woman of 80 years or more with urothelial cancer.

This rearrangement joins TRBV7-9 to TRBJ1-2, with 11 bases identical to TRBD1. There are 16 residues in the CDR3. Germline V gene data show CDR1 as SEHNR and CDR2 as FQNEAQ (reference sequence). The ends lost 5 bases at V and 7 bases at J; junction bases unmatched: 12. The CDR3 sequence: CASSAILDRGLSGYTF. The CDR3 DNA is TGTGCCAGCAGCGCGATCTTGGACAGGGGGCTTTCTGGCTACACCTTC.

The chain couples TRBV6-5 to TRBJ1-1; no definite D call. Looked up from germline, CDR1 is MNHEY and CDR2 is SVGAGI. The CDR3 extends over 16 amino acids. V shed 0 bases and J shed 5 bases, with 16 bases lying between them. The DNA of the CDR3 is TGTGCCAGCAGTTACTCGACCGTCGAGGAAGCGACTGAAGCTTTCTTT. It translates to CASSYSTVEEATEAFF.

The chain employs TRBV9 and TRBJ1-4, with D possibly being TRBD1 (5 bases). Germline loops: CDR1 SGDLS, CDR2 YYNGEE. V dropped 4 bases and J dropped 4 bases, with 11 bases sitting between them. The CDR3 has 14 residues. The CDR3: CASSLGGVNEKLFF. DNA of the CDR3: TGTGCCAGCAGCCTGGGGGGGGTTAATGAAAAACTGTTTTTT.

This clone has a handful of counts. Written as DNA, the CDR3 is TGTGCCAGCAGTGACTATGAGCAGTTCTTC. Translating it yields CASSDYEQFF. The chain combines TRBV2 with TRBJ2-1; no reliable D call. CDR3 length: 10 residues. From germline, CDR1 is SNHLY and CDR2 FYNNEI. Trimming shortened V by 3 bases and J by 8 bases, and 2 bases separated the two germline ends.

The chain links TRBV5-4 to TRBJ2-1, with a weak D call TRBD1 (6 bases). Germline CDR1 SGHNT, CDR2 YYREEE (reference sequence). The CDR3 sequence is 14 residues long. Trimming cost V 3 bases and J 7 bases, with 14 bases left between them. CDR3 bases: TGTGCCAGCAGCTCCCCCGGGCAGGGGAATGAGCAGTTCTTC. This gives the protein CASSSPGQGNEQFF.

V gene TRBV5-4 combines with J gene TRBJ2-7; 9 bases line up with TRBD2. The CDR3 length is 17 residues. With 0 bases clipped from V and 2 bases from J, the junction kept 9 bases outside the gene matches. Germline CDR1 SGHNT, CDR2 YYREEE (reference sequence). The CDR3 nucleotides read TGTGCCAGCAGCTTGGGTGGTAGCGGGAGCGCCACCTACGAGCAGTACTTC. Translation: CASSLGGSGSATYEQYF.

The sample holds one count of this clone. This chain uses TRBV5-1 with TRBJ1-1; tentative D call: TRBD1 (5 bases). The V end was cut by 3 bases, the J end by 2 bases, with 14 bases between. CDR3 length: 15 residues. The germline gives CDR1 SGHRS, CDR2 YFSETQ. The DNA for the CDR3 is TGCGCCAGCAGCTCTGGGGCAGGGCTCAACACTGAAGCTTTCTTT. As protein: CASSSGAGLNTEAFF.

The chain couples TRBV27 to TRBJ2-7; 8 bases align to TRBD2. From germline, CDR1 is MNHEY and CDR2 SMNVEV (reference sequence). CDR3 length: 14 residues. Trimming cost V 3 bases and J 4 bases; bases outside gene matches: 5. The CDR3 here is CASSLGRGAYEQYF. The CDR3 nucleotides read TGTGCCAGCAGTTTGGGGCGGGGGGCGTACGAGCAGTACTTC.

This clone has a single count. V usage is TRBV9 and J usage is TRBJ2-7, with 12 bases matching TRBD1. The CDR3 consists of 16 residues. J lost 4 bases, V lost 4 bases, and 9 bases had no gene match. In germline, CDR1 is SGDLS, CDR2 YYNGEE. DNA for the CDR3: TGTGCCAGCAGCCCTCGGGACAGGGGGCGTCCGTACGAGCAGTACTTC. Translating gives CASSPRDRGRPYEQYF. The entire variable domain, with the rest obtained from reference TRBV9 and TRBJ2-7, is as follows: DSGVTQTPKHLITATGQRVTLRCSPRSGDLSVYWYQQSLDQGLQFLIQYYNGEERAKGNILERFSAQQFPDLHSELNLSSLELGDSALYFCASSPRDRGRPYEQYFGPGTRLTVT.

The V gene is TRBV27, the J gene TRBJ2-3; 8 nucleotides align to TRBD2. The germline CDR1 and CDR2 sequences are MNHEY and SMNVEV (reference sequence). The length of the CDR3 is 18 residues. The V and J ends lost 2 bases and 3 bases, in that order; junction bases with no gene match: 13. Here the CDR3 reads CASSLTTLAAMGTDTQYF. The DNA for the CDR3 is TGTGCCAGCAGTTTAACTACACTAGCGGCCATGGGGACAGATACGCAGTATTTT.

The V and J genes are TRBV18 and TRBJ2-5, with D possibly matching TRBD1 (6 bases). This CDR3 region has 15 residues. CDR1 and CDR2 from the germline V gene are KGHSH and LQKENI. Trimming removed 0 bases at V and 2 bases at J, with 10 bases between. The DNA of the CDR3 is TGTGCCAGCTCACCACCCACCGGACAGCAAGAGACCCAGTACTTC. Amino acid sequence: CASSPPTGQQETQYF.

CDR3 amino acids: CASSLGQGGKRSYGYTF. The CDR3 region has the DNA TGTGCCAGCAGCTTGGGACAGGGTGGGAAGAGGAGCTATGGCTACACCTTC. V usage is TRBV7-9 and J usage is TRBJ1-2; 9 bases map to TRBD1. The CDR3 consists of 17 residues. V lost 3 bases to trimming and J lost 4 bases; unmatched junction nucleotides: 12. Germline V lookup: CDR1 SEHNR, CDR2 FQNEAQ (reference sequence).

The chain joins TRBV27 to TRBJ2-7; a weak D match, TRBD1 (5 bases). Trimming removed 9 bases from V and 0 bases from J, with 18 bases in between. This CDR3 has 15 amino acids. Germline V lookup: CDR1 MNHEY, CDR2 SMNVEV (reference sequence). Here the CDR3 reads CASNPWGSSSYEQYF. The CDR3 coding sequence is TGTGCCAGTAACCCCTGGGGCTCCAGCTCCTACGAGCAGTACTTC.

V gene TRBV15 combines with J gene TRBJ2-1, with D maybe TRBD2 (5 bases). Germline V gene data show CDR1 as LNHNV and CDR2 as YYDKDF (reference sequence). The CDR3 has 15 amino acids. Trimming took 0 bases from V and 6 from J, leaving 12 bases between them. CDR3 amino acids: CATSRETGKSNEQFF. The CDR3 DNA follows: TGTGCCACCAGCAGAGAAACCGGGAAAAGCAATGAGCAGTTCTTC.

The CDR3 protein is CSVRLGLEKLFF. CDR3 bases: TGCAGCGTCCGACTTGGACTTGAAAAACTGTTTTTT. V gene TRBV29-1 combines with J gene TRBJ1-4, with no clear D. The CDR3 consists of 12 residues. The V and J ends lost 6 bases and 7 bases respectively, with 12 bases between them. From germline, CDR1 is SQVTM and CDR2 ANQGSEA.

This clone was counted a single time. This sequence joins TRBV10-3 and TRBJ1-4; D is possibly TRBD1 (5 bases). Trimming removed 11 bases at V and 5 bases at J, with 15 bases between. The CDR3 has 13 amino acids. Germline CDR1 ENHRY, CDR2 SYGVKD. The CDR3 nucleotides read TGTGCCGCCTCGGCAGGGCTCAATGAAAAACTGTTTTTT. Protein product: CAASAGLNEKLFF.

The chain joins TRBV7-3 to TRBJ2-1; 8 nucleotides match TRBD1. Germline-derived CDR1 and CDR2 are SGHTA and FQGTGA. The CDR3 has 12 amino acids. J lost 12 bases, V lost 5 bases, and 6 bases had no gene match. CDR3 coding DNA: TGTGCCAGCAGCAGCGGACAGGGCGGGCAGTTCTTC. Its translation is CASSSGQGGQFF.

The genes are TRBV28 and TRBJ1-1; TRBD1 matches at 8 bases. From germline, CDR1 is MDHEN and CDR2 SYDVKM. The CDR3 length is 15 residues. V dropped 2 bases and J dropped 4; count of bases not matched to a gene: 6. CDR3 nucleotides: TGTGCCAGCAGTTTACAGGGGGCGTCCTCCACTGAAGCTTTCTTT. This translates into CASSLQGASSTEAFF.

The genes are TRBV5-1 and TRBJ1-1; 9 nucleotides match TRBD1. CDR1 is SGHRS and CDR2 is YFSETQ in the germline V gene. With V trimmed by 2 bases and J by 4 bases, 6 bases remained unmatched. This CDR3 has 15 residues. The CDR3 spells CASSLPGQGGTEAFF. The CDR3, as DNA: TGCGCCAGCAGCTTACCGGGACAGGGCGGCACTGAAGCTTTCTTT.